This T cell receptor (beta chain) was retrieved from a study of cytomegalovirus exposure and HLA in healthy donors. Between the trimmed V and J ends, which lost 2 bases and 0 bases, there was a span of 8 bases. The germline V gene has CDR1 SGHRS and CDR2 YFSETQ. This CDR3 contains 14 residues. Note on this clone: Antigen: not known.

Study-wide results and caveats: The finding came from a later analysis; first-cohort TCR clusters tended to co-occur in the 110 or so validation repertoires.

Measured with immunoSEQ multiplex PCR; TCRdb has only the in-frame clones, and not every one. This table holds approximately 54,000 clones, approximately 90% found once. This clonotype was sampled from a woman aged 18-29 years in good health and CMV-seropositive. Source material: PBMCs. This rearrangement joins TRBV5-1 to TRBJ1-1; no firm D call. CDR3 DNA sequence: TGCGCCAGCAGCTTAGAGGCCATGAACACTGAAGCTTTCTTT. Translation: CASSLEAMNTEAFF. The full variable domain, its missing parts supplied by reference TRBV5-1 and TRBJ1-1, is KAGVTQTPRYLIKTRGQQVTLSCSPISGHRSVSWYQQTPGQGLQFLFEYFSETQRNKGNFPGRFSGRQFSNSRSEMNVSTLELGDSALYLCASSLEAMNTEAFFGQGTRLTVV.